A single sample is the source of the 23 T cell receptor beta chains below, sequenced in a study of cytomegalovirus exposure and HLA in healthy donors (TCRdb year 2017). The library relied on the immunoSEQ multiplex PCR assay. For the multiplex PCR, a mixture combining 60 forward primers for TCR Vbeta segments and 13 reverse primers for TCR Jbeta segments was used. As stored in TCRdb, this immuneACCESS dataset retains in-frame rearrangements with V and J assigned. A fraction of the clones does not appear; measured against another copy, unresolved V genes explain less than half of the discrepancy, and the remainder lacks a known reason. Here the sample has 90,000 or so clones; less than 80% occur a single time. Approximately 3% of the sample belongs to the ten largest clones. Input material: PBMCs. Receptor source: a woman aged 40 to 49 in good health and CMV-seronegative.

The chain has TRBV28 and TRBJ1-5, with a tentative D call TRBD1 (5 bases). V was pared by 6 bases and J by 1 base, with 13 bases between. Germline V gives CDR1 MDHEN, CDR2 SYDVKM. The CDR3 has 15 amino acids. CDR3 loop: CASRLGGASNQPQHF. CDR3 DNA: TGTGCCAGCAGGTTAGGAGGGGCGAGCAATCAGCCCCAGCATTTT.

This chain joins TRBV29-1 and TRBJ2-4; maybe TRBD1 (6 bases). CDR1 is SQVTM, CDR2 ANQGSEA, per germline. The length of the CDR3 is 12 residues. Trimming stripped 3 bases from V and 7 bases from J, with 10 bases between. DNA for the CDR3: TGCAGCGTTGATGCAGGGGAGAACATTCAGTACTTC. The encoded protein is CSVDAGENIQYF.

V usage is TRBV29-1 and J usage is TRBJ2-5; tentative D call: TRBD2 (6 bases). Trimming removed 4 bases at V and 1 base at J, with 10 bases between. The CDR3 is 13 residues long. The germline V gene has CDR1 SQVTM and CDR2 ANQGSEA. The CDR3 protein is CSVAYSGQETQYF. CDR3 bases: TGCAGCGTTGCTTATAGCGGCCAAGAGACCCAGTACTTC.

The chain combines TRBV7-9 with TRBJ2-2; D is uncertain. The ends were cut back, 5 bases at V and 5 bases at J, with 9 bases in the middle. Germline V gene lookup returns CDR1 SEHNR and CDR2 FQNEAQ (reference sequence). The CDR3 spans 13 residues. CDR3 in DNA: TGTGCCAGCAGCCAACAACCAACCGGGGAGCTGTTTTTT. Translation: CASSQQPTGELFF.

This clone was observed a handful of times. The chain carries TRBV28 and TRBJ1-1, with D unresolved. CDR1 and CDR2 (germline): MDHEN, SYDVKM. The CDR3 length is 12 residues. Trimming took off 2 bases at V and 4 bases at J, with 5 bases between the two ends. The CDR3 loop reads CASSLPGTEAFF. CDR3 nucleotide sequence: TGTGCCAGCAGTTTACCCGGCACTGAAGCTTTCTTT.

V gene TRBV5-1 combines with J gene TRBJ2-2; maybe TRBD2 (6 bases). The CDR3 contains 15 residues. Germline CDR1 SGHRS, CDR2 YFSETQ. V dropped 3 bases and J dropped 2 bases, with 11 bases sitting between them. The CDR3 loop is CASSSTRPNTGELFF. The CDR3 region has the DNA TGCGCCAGCAGCTCGACTAGACCTAACACCGGGGAGCTGTTTTTT.

The rearrangement uses TRBV27 and TRBJ1-2, with D uncertain. V lost 3 bases and J lost 7, with 9 bases in between. There are 12 residues in the CDR3. In germline, CDR1 is MNHEY, CDR2 SMNVEV (reference sequence). CDR3 region: CASSFRGFGYTF. The CDR3 nucleotides read TGTGCCAGCAGTTTTCGAGGGTTTGGCTACACCTTC.

Here the CDR3 DNA reads TGTGCCAGCTCACTACAGGGAATGGGTGGCTATGGCTACACCTTC. Residues: CASSLQGMGGYGYTF. This chain links TRBV18 with TRBJ1-2; D might be TRBD1 (6 bases). Trimming stripped 4 bases from V and 4 bases from J, with 16 bases between. CDR3 length: 15 amino acids. Per germline, CDR1 KGHSH and CDR2 LQKENI. The full variable domain, its missing parts supplied by reference TRBV18 and TRBJ1-2, is NAGVMQNPRHLVRRRGQEARLRCSPMKGHSHVYWYRQLPEEGLKFMVYLQKENIIDESGMPKERFSAEFPKEGPSILRIQQVVRGDSAAYFCASSLQGMGGYGYTFGSGTRLTVV.

The chain is built from TRBV18 and TRBJ2-1; 9 nucleotides line up with TRBD2. J lost 1 base, V lost 6 bases, and 4 bases had no gene match. Germline assignment: CDR1 KGHSH and CDR2 LQKENI. This CDR3 region has 15 residues. CDR3 loop: CASSLSGSSYNEQFF. In DNA, the CDR3 is TGTGCCAGCTCCCTTAGCGGGAGTTCCTACAATGAGCAGTTCTTC.

This clone was seen a few times. This sequence joins TRBV5-5 and TRBJ1-1, with a tentative D call TRBD1 (5 bases). Germline V lookup: CDR1 SGHKS, CDR2 YYEKEE (reference sequence). The V and J ends lost 6 bases and 0 bases respectively, with 9 bases between them. The CDR3 runs to 13 residues. CDR3 coding DNA: TGTGCCAGCATCCGGGACTTGAACACTGAAGCTTTCTTT. This codes for CASIRDLNTEAFF.

The CDR3 DNA is TGCGCCAGCAGCTTTCTAGCGGGAGATACCAAAAACATTCAGTACTTC. This gives the protein CASSFLAGDTKNIQYF. This chain connects TRBV5-1 to TRBJ2-4; TRBD2 agrees at 10 bases. The CDR3 contains 16 residues. CDR1 is SGHRS, CDR2 YFSETQ, per germline. V was clipped by 2 bases and J by 2 bases; unmatched bases: 4.

This clone was observed once. The gene calls are TRBV19 and TRBJ2-6; D may be TRBD2 (6 bases). V lost 0 bases and J lost 3, with 15 bases in between. The germline CDR1 and CDR2 sequences are LNHDA and SQIVND (reference sequence). The CDR3 is 18 amino acids. The CDR3 bases are TGTGCCAGTAGTATAGATCTAGCACTAGCATTTGGGGCCAACGTCCTGACTTTC. Amino acids: CASSIDLALAFGANVLTF.

The genes are TRBV5-6 and TRBJ1-4; D unclear. V dropped 4 bases and J dropped 5 bases, with 9 bases sitting between them. The CDR3 contains 13 residues. In germline, CDR1 is SGHDT, CDR2 YYEEEE. The CDR3 coding sequence is TGTGCCAGCAGCGAGGTTGGGAATGAAAAACTGTTTTTT. Translation: CASSEVGNEKLFF. The entire variable domain, with the rest obtained from reference TRBV5-6 and TRBJ1-4, is as follows: DAGVTQSPTHLIKTRGQQVTLRCSPKSGHDTVSWYQQALGQGPQFIFQYYEEEERQRGNFPDRFSGHQFPNYSSELNVNALLLGDSALYLCASSEVGNEKLFFGSGTQLSVL.

This chain joins TRBV30 and TRBJ2-1; D ambiguous. V lost 0 bases and J 6 bases, leaving 15 bases between the germline ends. CDR3 length: 15 amino acids. Looked up from germline, CDR1 is GTSNPN and CDR2 is SVGIG (reference sequence). The CDR3 DNA follows: TGTGCCTGGAGTGTAGGAGAGAGACCCCCCAATGAGCAGTTCTTC. Its translation is CAWSVGERPPNEQFF. Looking up the rest from reference TRBV30 and TRBJ2-1 gives the full variable domain: SQTIHQWPATLVQPVGSPLSLECTVEGTSNPNLYWYRQAAGRGLQLLFYSVGIGQISSEVPQNLSASRPQDRQFILSSKKLLLSDSGFYLCAWSVGERPPNEQFFGPGTRLTVL.

The chain has TRBV10-3 and TRBJ2-1, with TRBD2 identical over 14 bases. The CDR3 is made up of 15 amino acids. J gave up 5 bases and V 9 bases, and 6 bases lay outside the gene matches. CDR1 ENHRY and CDR2 SYGVKD come from the germline V gene. For the CDR3, the DNA is TGTGCCATAGGGACTAGCGGGAGTACCCACAATGAGCAGTTCTTC. Translated: CAIGTSGSTHNEQFF.

The chain combines TRBV7-2 with TRBJ2-5; 9 bases line up with TRBD2. This CDR3 region has 19 residues. Germline V gene data show CDR1 as SGHTA and CDR2 as FQGNSA. J lost 4 bases, V lost 2 bases, and 17 bases had no gene match. The CDR3 DNA is TGTGCCAGCAGCTTAAGTCCGTCGCGCAATAGCGGGAGCGGAGAGACCCAGTACTTC. This gives the protein CASSLSPSRNSGSGETQYF.

This clone was recorded only once. The chain links TRBV27 to TRBJ1-1; possibly TRBD1 for D (5 bases). The CDR3 runs 15 residues. V lost 3 bases and J 4 bases, leaving 15 bases between the germline ends. Germline CDR1 and CDR2: MNHEY and SMNVEV (reference sequence). The CDR3, as DNA: TGTGCCAGCAGTTTTTTACAGGTCGGCGGCACTGAAGCTTTCTTT. Its translation is CASSFLQVGGTEAFF.

The genes are TRBV18 and TRBJ2-7; TRBD1 aligns across 7 bases. The CDR3 length is 16 residues. V gave up 10 bases and J gave up 0 bases; unmatched junction bases: 15. Germline CDR1 and CDR2: KGHSH and LQKENI. Here the CDR3 reads CATVLLEGQSSYEQYF. DNA for the CDR3: TGTGCCACCGTTCTTTTAGAGGGACAGAGCTCCTACGAGCAGTACTTC.

The rearrangement joins TRBV6-1 to TRBJ2-5; D is perhaps TRBD2 (5 bases). Germline V CDR1 and CDR2: MNHNS, SASEGT. This CDR3 is 15 amino acids long. Trimming took 1 base from V and 0 from J, leaving 9 bases between them. Here the CDR3 reads CASSEGRGDQETQYF. The CDR3 bases are TGTGCCAGCAGTGAAGGTCGGGGAGACCAAGAGACCCAGTACTTC.

Details on this clone: At one end, the junction sequence differs from germline, possibly due to a read error. The chain combines TRBV7-7 with TRBJ2-5; TRBD1 might be the D (5 bases). Germline CDR1 is SSHAT and CDR2 is FNYEAQ (reference sequence). This CDR3 contains 15 residues. The CDR3 protein is CASSLETGQGETQYF. CDR3 in DNA: TGTGCTAGCAGCTTAGAAACAGGCCAGGGAGAGACCCAGTACTTC.

This clone was observed once. The chain has TRBV15 and TRBJ1-1; possibly TRBD1 for D (6 bases). CDR3 length: 13 amino acids. Germline V gene data show CDR1 as LNHNV and CDR2 as YYDKDF (reference sequence). Trimming cost V 5 bases and J 4 bases, with 11 bases left between them. This CDR3 is CATSLDRSTEAFF. CDR3 DNA sequence: TGTGCCACCAGCCTGGACAGAAGCACTGAAGCTTTCTTT.

This clone has just a few counts. The chain combines TRBV27 with TRBJ2-7; D gene uncertain. The CDR3 is made up of 13 amino acids. V lost 4 bases and J lost 5, with 12 bases in between. Germline CDR1 is MNHEY and CDR2 is SMNVEV (reference sequence). This CDR3 reads CASSSGSIDEQYF. CDR3 coding DNA: TGTGCCAGCAGTTCCGGTTCTATAGACGAGCAGTACTTC.

This clone was seen just once. The V and J genes are TRBV5-4 and TRBJ2-5, with 7 bases that match TRBD1. Matching the DNA end better, TRBJ2-7 makes the J call doubtful. Germline V gene lookup returns CDR1 SGHNT and CDR2 YYREEE (reference sequence). This CDR3 contains 16 residues. For the CDR3, the DNA is TGTGCCAGCAGCCTACCCCCGGGACAGAGCACCTACGAGCAGTACTTC. Translating gives CASSLPPGQSTYEQYF.